The sequence of this TCR beta chain was determined in a study of regulatory T cells in long-lasting Graves disease. About the study: Patients met the persistent Graves' disease definition after over 5 years of antithyroid drugs with positive TSH receptor antibodies.

The time point: persistent/refractory GD, antithyroid drugs over 5 years with positive TRAb. The TCR library was prepared using RNA isolated from PBMCs. A blood draw put around 9 milliliters of peripheral blood into EDTA tubes. The CDR3 totals 15 residues. The germline V gene has CDR1 SEHNR and CDR2 FQNEAQ (reference sequence). Trimming cost V 5 bases and J 7 bases, with 18 bases left between them. Study-level results: Newly diagnosed patients had higher TCR diversity than persistent Graves' patients did. Repertoires from persistent disease leaned toward TRBV28, TRBJ1-2 and TRBJ2-5.

The TCR beta library used iRepertoire HTBI primers with Arm-PCR amplification of CDR3. TCRdb re-analysed the multiplex PCR reads in MiXCR, keeping a single row per CDR3 protein. The data hold 600,000 to 800,000 distinct CDR3 sequences, with about 30% observed a single time. Comments on this clonotype: Its antigen is undetermined.

This chain connects TRBV7-9 to TRBJ1-3; perhaps TRBD1 as D (6 bases). Here the sequenced sample was peripheral blood mononuclear cells (PBMCs), taken when the disease was refractory, from a patient treated with antithyroid drugs. This clonotype originated in a female donor with Graves disease. In DNA, the CDR3 is TGTGCCAGCAGCCCTAGTCGGGACACGCATAACACCATATATTTT. Amino acid sequence: CASSPSRDTHNTIYF.